This TCR beta chain came from a study of shared clonotypes between healthy human individuals. This clone was seen ten or more times. What it binds is unknown. Findings and caveats of the study: On the whole, naive subsets had larger estimated richness than memory subsets had.

The study drew all its donors from Caucasian adults living in Nashville, Tennessee. This CDR3 region has 12 residues. The V and J ends lost 7 bases and 7 bases respectively, with 11 bases between them. CDR1 is LNHDA and CDR2 is SQIVND in the germline V gene (reference sequence). Only in-frame clones appear in the TCRdb table, and some are missing; sequencing was by immunoSEQ multiplex PCR. The table includes some 87,000 clones, 68% detected once. This sequence joins TRBV19 and TRBJ1-5, with a weak D call TRBD1 (6 bases). This TCR was recovered from a man between 25 and 39 years old in good health. Source material: memory CD8+ T cells sorted from blood. Subset given: CD45RO+ cells pooled with CCR7-negative TemRA cells. CDR3 residues: CASTQGRQPQHF. CDR3 bases: TGTGCCAGTACACAGGGAAGACAGCCCCAGCATTTT.